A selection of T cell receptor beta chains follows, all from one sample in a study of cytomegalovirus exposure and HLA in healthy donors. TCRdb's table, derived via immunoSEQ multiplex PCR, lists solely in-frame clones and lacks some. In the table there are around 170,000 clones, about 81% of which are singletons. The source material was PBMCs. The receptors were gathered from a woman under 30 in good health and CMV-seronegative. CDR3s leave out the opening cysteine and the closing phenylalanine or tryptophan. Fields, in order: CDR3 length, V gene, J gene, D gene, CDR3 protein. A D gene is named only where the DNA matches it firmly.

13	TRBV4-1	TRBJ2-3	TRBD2	ASSQDNSGVLSFY
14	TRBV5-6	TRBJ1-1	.	ASSLVGGYTNTEAF
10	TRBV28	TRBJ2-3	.	ASTQATDTQY
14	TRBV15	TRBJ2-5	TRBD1	ATSRETGGAGETQY
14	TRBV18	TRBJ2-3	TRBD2	ASSLLGGRDTDTQY
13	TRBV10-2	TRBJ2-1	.	ASSGGGSSYNEQF
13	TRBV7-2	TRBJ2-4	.	ASSFRGGTLGIQY
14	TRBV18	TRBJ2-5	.	ASLPIQGVREETQY
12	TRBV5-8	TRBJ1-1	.	ASSLVLRNTEAF
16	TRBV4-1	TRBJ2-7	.	ASSWKEIIAKSSYEQY
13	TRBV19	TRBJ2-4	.	ASSSNRVSKNIQY
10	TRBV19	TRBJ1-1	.	ASSIGQPPAF
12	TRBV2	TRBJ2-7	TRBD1	GSKTAGGSYEQY
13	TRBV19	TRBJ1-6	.	ASSIQTANNSPLH
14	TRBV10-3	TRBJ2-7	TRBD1	AIRGGSGTGPYEQY
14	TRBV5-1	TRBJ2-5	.	ASSPGAPGIQETQY
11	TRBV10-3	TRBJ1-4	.	AISEQANEKLF
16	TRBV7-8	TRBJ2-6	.	ASSANRESGSGANVLT
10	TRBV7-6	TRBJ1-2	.	ASSLDHFGYT
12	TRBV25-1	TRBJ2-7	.	ASSEGGLLYEQY
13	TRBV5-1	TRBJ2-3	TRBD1	ASSLQGVSTDTQY
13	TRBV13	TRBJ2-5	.	ASSPNPGIGETQY
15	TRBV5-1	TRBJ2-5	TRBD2	ASSLVLAGGYQETQY
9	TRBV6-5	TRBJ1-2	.	ASSSYYGYT
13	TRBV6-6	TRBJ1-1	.	ASSSIDRVNTEAF
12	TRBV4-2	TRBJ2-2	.	ASSQGSRGGELF
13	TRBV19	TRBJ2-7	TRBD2	ATQGSGTGSYEQY
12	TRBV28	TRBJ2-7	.	ASTIADYSYEQY
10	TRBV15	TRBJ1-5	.	ATSRPGQPQH
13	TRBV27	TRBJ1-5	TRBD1	ASSAQGQLNQPQH
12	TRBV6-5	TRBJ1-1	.	ASSYSKAGWEAF
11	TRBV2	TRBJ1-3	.	ASPGDSGNTIY
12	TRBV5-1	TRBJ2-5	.	ASSSRHGGETQY
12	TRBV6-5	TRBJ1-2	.	ASSYGGANYGYT
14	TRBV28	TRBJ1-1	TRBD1	ASNPTGLVTDTEAF